The present entry profiles one T cell receptor beta chain with its context. The sample belongs to a study of cytotoxic CD8 clonotypes in ibrutinib-treated CLL. Produced via immunoSEQ multiplex PCR; TCRdb's table is partial and in-frame only. The sample gives hundreds of thousands of clones, roughly 79% of which show up once; about 6.7% is in the top ten. V lost 1 base, J lost 7 bases, and 10 bases lay in between. CDR3 length: 14 amino acids. Germline values: CDR1 SGHTA, CDR2 FQGNSA. This receptor was taken from a human donor with chronic lymphocytic leukemia. The V and J genes are TRBV7-2 and TRBJ1-4; the D gene is possibly TRBD1 (6 bases). The sequencing used PBMCs, collected before ibrutinib treatment. CDR3 sequence reads: CASSLDRAGEKLFF. DNA of the CDR3: TGTGCCAGCAGCTTAGACAGGGCAGGTGAAAAACTGTTTTTT. The variable domain in full, with the rest retrieved from reference TRBV7-2 and TRBJ1-4, is GAGVSQSPSNKVTEKGKDVELRCDPISGHTALYWYRQSLGQGLEFLIYFQGNSAPDKSGLPSDRFSAERTGGSVSTLTIQRTQQEDSAVYLCASSLDRAGEKLFFGSGTQLSVL.